This T cell receptor beta chain was sequenced for a study of shared clonotypes between healthy human individuals. The overall study: Researchers drew samples from two women and a few men aged 18 to 49. General study points: Around 5% was the fraction of naive CD4 clonotypes found shared across a handful of donors.

Memory CD4+ cells were the fraction left after CD45RA+ naive selection. With regard to this clone: Its antigen is as yet unknown.

Clones were sequenced by immunoSEQ multiplex PCR, and TCRdb holds only the in-frame ones, with some missing. The sample consists of roughly 2.2 million clones, just under 95% of them appearing once. The CDR3 extends over 14 amino acids. This TCR came from a man between 18 and 35 years old in good health. Some clones in this sample may be carry-over from other donors' samples. Sequenced input: naive CD4+ T cells from PBMCs. The sample's subset: CD45RA+ positively selected. The chain combines TRBV12-2 with TRBJ2-7. TRBV12-2 has pseudogene status. CDR3 protein: CASRRPLGDYEQYF. The CDR3 DNA follows: TGTGCAAGTCGCCGCCCCTTGGGTGACTACGAGCAGTACTTC.